This passage covers 18 T cell receptor beta chains from one sample sequenced in a study of cytotoxic CD8 clonotypes in ibrutinib-treated CLL. The protocol was immunoSEQ multiplex PCR, while the TCRdb copy is restricted to in-frame clones and leaves out a portion. The sample lists around 76,000 clones, roughly 83% occurring once. Sequencing was performed on PBMCs, taken after 24 months of ibrutinib treatment. These receptor sequences come from a human donor with chronic lymphocytic leukemia.

The chain recombines TRBV7-2 with TRBJ1-2; D is undetermined. Trimming left V 5 bases short and J 2 bases short, with 12 bases between. The CDR3 has 14 amino acids. Per the germline V gene, CDR1 is SGHTA and CDR2 is FQGNSA. The CDR3 sequence: CASSRPGENYGYTF. In DNA form, the CDR3 reads TGTGCCAGCAGCCGCCCGGGAGAAAACTATGGCTACACCTTC.

The chain combines TRBV9 with TRBJ1-2; D uncertain. The CDR3 is 14 amino acids. CDR1 is SGDLS, CDR2 YYNGEE, per germline. V was shortened by 0 bases and J by 2 bases, with 8 bases between the two germline ends. DNA for the CDR3: TGTGCCAGCAGCGTAGGCGGCGGGAACTATGGCTACACCTTC. It yields the protein CASSVGGGNYGYTF.

The sample holds many counts of this clone. V usage is TRBV6-5 and J usage is TRBJ2-7, with D perhaps matching TRBD2 (6 bases). The CDR3 extends over 13 amino acids. The V gene lost 5 bases and the J gene lost 4 bases, with 12 bases spanning the gap. CDR1 is MNHEY, CDR2 SVGAGI, per germline. The CDR3 region has the DNA TGTGCCAGCAGTCCACGACGGGGGTACGAGCAGTACTTC. This sequence encodes CASSPRRGYEQYF.

This clone appeared many times. The chain recombines TRBV12-5 with TRBJ1-5; D gene ambiguous. The V gene's germline CDR1 is LGHNT and CDR2 FRNRAP. The CDR3 is 12 amino acids. Trimming cost V 1 base and J 4 bases, with 2 bases left between them. This CDR3 is CASGLGNQPQHF. In nucleotides, the CDR3 is TGTGCTAGTGGTTTGGGGAATCAGCCCCAGCATTTT.

The chain carries TRBV27 and TRBJ2-1, with no clear D. The CDR3 is made up of 14 amino acids. The V gene lost 3 bases and the J gene lost 5 bases, with 11 bases spanning the gap. Germline CDR1 reads MNHEY; CDR2 reads SMNVEV (reference sequence). The CDR3 region has the DNA TGTGCCAGCAGTTTCCAGGCCTGGAACAATGAGCAGTTCTTC. Amino acids: CASSFQAWNNEQFF.

This clone was detected once. CDR3 in amino acids: CATSRDLAQTMWQFF. The CDR3 DNA is TGTGCCACCAGCAGAGATCTAGCACAGACAATGTGGCAGTTCTTC. V is TRBV15 and J is TRBJ2-1; D may be TRBD2 (5 bases). Germline V gives CDR1 LNHNV, CDR2 YYDKDF (reference sequence). Between the trimmed V and J ends, which lost 0 bases and 12 bases, there was a span of 18 bases. CDR3 length: 15 amino acids.

The chain couples TRBV11-2 to TRBJ2-1; the match to TRBD2 covers 11 bases. CDR3 length equals 15 residues. With V trimmed by 1 base and J by 5 bases, 1 base remained unmatched. Germline V gives CDR1 SGHAT, CDR2 FQNNGV. The CDR3 loop reads CASSLGLAGNNEQFF. DNA of the CDR3: TGTGCCAGCAGCTTAGGACTAGCGGGGAACAATGAGCAGTTCTTC.

This chain connects TRBV28 to TRBJ1-1; D uncertain. V was clipped by 5 bases and J by 6 bases, with 16 bases between them. In germline, CDR1 is MDHEN, CDR2 SYDVKM. The CDR3 consists of 14 residues. The CDR3: CASSPSRPTPEAFF. CDR3 coding DNA: TGTGCCAGCAGTCCCTCCCGACCGACACCTGAAGCTTTCTTT.

The rearrangement joins TRBV5-1 to TRBJ2-7, with TRBD2 matching 9 bases. Per the germline V gene, CDR1 is SGHRS and CDR2 is YFSETQ. Losses at the gene ends were 4 bases for V and 2 bases for J; bases not matched to a gene: 13. This CDR3 contains 17 residues. CDR3 amino acids: CASSLTPSGRHAYEQYF. The CDR3 coding sequence is TGCGCCAGCAGCCTCACGCCCAGCGGGAGGCACGCCTACGAGCAGTACTTC.

V usage is TRBV2 and J usage is TRBJ2-2; 11 positions match TRBD1. Trimming took 6 bases from V and 3 from J; bases not matched to a gene: 3. Germline lookup yields CDR1 SNHLY and CDR2 FYNNEI. This CDR3 region has 15 residues. The CDR3 region has the DNA TGTGCCAGCAGGGGGGACAGGGGGTACACCGGGGAGCTGTTTTTT. Amino acids: CASRGDRGYTGELFF.

The rearrangement joins TRBV4-3 to TRBJ2-7; a possible D gene is TRBD1 (6 bases). Germline V gives CDR1 LGHNA, CDR2 YSLEER. The V and J ends lost 4 bases and 4 bases respectively, with 11 bases between them. This CDR3 contains 13 residues. The CDR3 spells CASSRDTSYEQYF. In DNA, the CDR3 is TGCGCCAGCAGCCGGGACACTAGTTACGAGCAGTACTTC.

The gene calls are TRBV2 and TRBJ2-7; 9 nucleotides match TRBD1. The ends lost 6 bases at V and 5 bases at J; junction bases unmatched: 8. Germline CDR1 SNHLY, CDR2 FYNNEI. CDR3 length: 14 amino acids. CDR3 sequence reads: CASRGGQGRDEQYF. The CDR3 DNA sequence: TGTGCCAGCAGAGGGGGACAGGGCCGGGACGAGCAGTACTTC.

J is TRBJ2-3 and V is TRBV6-1, with D unclear. The germline V gene encodes CDR1 MNHNS and CDR2 SASEGT. CDR3 length: 12 amino acids. The V and J ends lost 5 bases and 6 bases respectively, with 9 bases between them. The CDR3 nucleotides are TGTGCCAGCAGTCGTCTTGCGGATACGCAGTATTTT. Translated, it gives CASSRLADTQYF.

The chain joins TRBV4-3 to TRBJ2-2, with D perhaps matching TRBD2 (5 bases). With 0 bases removed from V and 2 bases from J, the gap between germline ends came to 13 bases. The CDR3 is 17 amino acids. Per germline, CDR1 LGHNA and CDR2 YSLEER. In DNA form, the CDR3 reads TGCGCCAGCAGCCAAGAGCCCGCGGGTACAAACACCGGGGAGCTGTTTTTT. Its protein product is CASSQEPAGTNTGELFF.

V and J are TRBV6-5 and TRBJ2-7; 8 nucleotides match TRBD1. With V trimmed by 0 bases and J by 2 bases, 3 bases remained unmatched. Germline values: CDR1 MNHEY, CDR2 SVGAGI. The CDR3 totals 15 residues. The CDR3 region is CASSYSRDRTYEQYF. The CDR3 DNA is TGTGCCAGCAGTTACTCCAGGGACAGGACCTACGAGCAGTACTTC.

Judged by abundance, this clone is medium-sized. J is TRBJ2-1 and V is TRBV7-3, with D tentatively TRBD1 (5 bases). Germline V gives CDR1 SGHTA, CDR2 FQGTGA. The germline V and J ends were trimmed by 0 bases and 5 bases, with 5 bases remaining between them. This CDR3 is built from 13 residues. CDR3: CASSLTGDNEQFF. For the CDR3, the DNA is TGTGCCAGCAGCTTAACAGGGGACAATGAGCAGTTCTTC.

The V call is TRBV27, the J call TRBJ1-4; the match to TRBD1 covers 9 bases. Trimming took 4 bases from V and 8 from J; bases not matched to a gene: 8. Germline V gives CDR1 MNHEY, CDR2 SMNVEV (reference sequence). The CDR3 runs to 15 residues. The CDR3 DNA sequence: TGTGCCAGCAGTTCAAGGACAGGGGATAGGGAAAAACTGTTTTTT. The encoded protein is CASSSRTGDREKLFF.

The chain carries TRBV28 and TRBJ2-4; perhaps D is TRBD1 or TRBD2 (6 bases each). The CDR3 covers 16 residues. Trimming took off 6 bases at V and 1 base at J, with 16 bases between the two ends. In germline, CDR1 is MDHEN, CDR2 SYDVKM. CDR3 bases: TGTGCCAGCAGACCCGGGGGCGATCGGGCCAAAAACATTCAGTACTTC. Protein: CASRPGGDRAKNIQYF.